These T cell receptor beta chains were read from a single sample in a study of tumor-infiltrating lymphocytes in localized non-small cell lung cancer. Profiled with immunoSEQ multiplex PCR; TCRdb holds only in-frame clones, not every one. Of about 10,000 clones listed, 60% were seen once; the top ten hold approximately 11%. Sequencing input: uninvolved lung tissue not adjacent to the tumor. The receptors originated from a human donor with non-small cell lung cancer. Both conserved end residues are part of each CDR3. Fields, in order: V gene, J gene, clone size, D gene, CDR3 protein, CDR3 DNA. A D gene is named only where the DNA matches it firmly. Where a row states a size, it is once, few, many or the class of an expanded clone; other rows omit it.

TRBV14	TRBJ2-2	.	.	CASRGRSNTGELFF	TGTGCCAGCAGGGGCAGGTCAAACACCGGGGAGCTGTTTTTT
TRBV6-5	TRBJ2-5	few	TRBD2	CASSSSGGAQETQYF	TGTGCCAGCAGTTCTAGCGGGGGGGCTCAAGAGACCCAGTACTTC
TRBV2	TRBJ2-1	once	.	CASSESPYNEQFF	TGTGCCAGCAGTGAATCACCATACAATGAGCAGTTCTTC
TRBV11-3	TRBJ1-4	few	.	CASSSQGTTNEKLFF	TGTGCCAGCAGCTCTCAGGGGACAACTAATGAAAAACTGTTTTTT
TRBV11-1	TRBJ1-5	.	.	CASSQGRGNQPQHF	TGTGCCAGCAGCCAGGGAAGGGGCAATCAGCCCCAGCATTTT
TRBV19	TRBJ1-2	.	.	CASSNQGFNYGYTF	TGTGCCAGTAGTAACCAGGGGTTTAACTATGGCTACACCTTC
TRBV25-1	TRBJ1-1	.	.	CASSATDSWQGNEAFF	TGTGCCAGCAGTGCAACGGACAGTTGGCAAGGGAATGAAGCTTTCTTT
TRBV6-4	TRBJ2-3	.	TRBD2	CASSDGGGADTQYF	TGTGCCAGCAGTGATGGCGGGGGTGCAGATACGCAGTATTTT
TRBV9	TRBJ2-3	.	TRBD2	CASSVGGGMDTQYF	TGTGCCAGCAGCGTCGGCGGGGGGATGGATACGCAGTATTTT
TRBV15	TRBJ2-3	.	.	CATSRSRTNGDTQYF	TGTGCCACCAGCAGATCACGGACTAACGGAGATACGCAGTATTTT
TRBV18	TRBJ1-1	few	.	CASSPQGRNTEAFF	TGTGCCAGCTCACCACAGGGTAGGAATACTGAAGCTTTCTTT
TRBV5-1	TRBJ2-3	once	TRBD1	CASSFGTDPSTDTQYF	TGCGCCAGCAGCTTTGGGACAGATCCTAGCACAGATACGCAGTATTTT
TRBV2	TRBJ2-5	once	.	CASSLEAKETQYF	TGTGCCAGCAGCTTAGAGGCTAAAGAGACCCAGTACTTC
TRBV11-2	TRBJ2-3	.	TRBD2	CASSPPGLGRDTQYF	TGTGCCAGCAGCCCGCCGGGACTAGGAAGAGATACGCAGTATTTT
TRBV2	TRBJ2-5	.	TRBD1	CASRTTGMGQETQYF	TGTGCCAGCAGAACGACAGGGATGGGTCAAGAGACCCAGTACTTC
TRBV19	TRBJ1-5	.	.	CASSRASQGNQPQHF	TGTGCCAGTAGTCGGGCGTCCCAGGGCAATCAGCCCCAGCATTTT
TRBV6-6	TRBJ2-2	.	TRBD2	CASSHGTSGGSGELFF	TGTGCCAGCAGCCACGGGACTAGCGGGGGCTCCGGGGAGCTGTTTTTT
TRBV11-2	TRBJ1-2	few	.	CASSSFSLYGYTF	TGTGCCAGCAGCTCCTTTAGCCTCTATGGCTACACCTTC
TRBV7-3	TRBJ2-7	.	TRBD1	CASRPGRTGGLYEQYF	TGTGCCAGCAGGCCCGGTCGGACAGGGGGACTCTACGAGCAGTACTTC
TRBV7-6	TRBJ2-1	.	TRBD2	CASSLRGLAGGLTYNEQFF	TGTGCCAGCAGCCTAAGAGGGCTAGCGGGGGGCCTCACCTACAATGAGCAGTTCTTC
TRBV6-5	TRBJ1-5	large	.	CASSGSNQPQHF	TGTGCCAGTAGTGGATCCAATCAGCCCCAGCATTTT
TRBV5-4	TRBJ1-3	.	.	CASSLWGGTGNTIYF	TGTGCCAGCAGCTTGTGGGGGGGGACTGGAAACACCATATATTTT
TRBV7-2	TRBJ1-6	.	.	CASSPDGNSPLHF	TGTGCCAGCAGCCCCGACGGTAATTCACCCCTCCACTTT
TRBV28	TRBJ1-2	.	TRBD1	CASSPGTGVTYGYTF	TGTGCCAGCAGTCCCGGGACAGGGGTTACCTATGGCTACACCTTC
TRBV6-5	TRBJ2-1	.	TRBD2	CASSISGGGNEQFF	TGTGCCAGCAGTATTAGCGGGGGGGGGAATGAGCAGTTCTTC
TRBV2	TRBJ1-1	few	.	CASSEIREAFF	TGTGCCAGCAGCGAAATAAGGGAAGCTTTCTTT
TRBV6-5	TRBJ1-3	.	.	CASTRGATGNTIYF	TGTGCCAGCACACGGGGGGCAACTGGAAACACCATATATTTT
TRBV6-5	TRBJ2-2	few	.	CACAERITGELFF	TGTGCCTGTGCCGAACGGATCACCGGGGAGCTGTTTTTT
TRBV5-6	TRBJ1-6	once	.	CASSTGLYNSPLHF	TGTGCCAGCAGCACAGGGTTATATAATTCACCCCTCCACTTT
TRBV9	TRBJ1-1	.	.	CASSVEGAYTEAFF	TGTGCCAGCAGCGTAGAAGGAGCCTACACTGAAGCTTTCTTT
TRBV6-1	TRBJ2-5	.	TRBD2	CASSEAASGVKETQYF	TGTGCCAGCAGTGAAGCGGCCAGCGGGGTGAAAGAGACCCAGTACTTC
TRBV2	TRBJ2-7	.	.	CASRKGEVGGGREQYF	TGTGCCAGCCGCAAAGGGGAGGTGGGAGGGGGAAGAGAGCAGTACTTC